The 13 T cell receptor beta chains given below trace back to one sample, sequenced in a study of PD-1 blockade in classical Hodgkin lymphoma. Using immunoSEQ multiplex PCR, the repertoire was profiled, and TCRdb retains in-frame clones only, with some absent. The sample consists of 40,000 to 50,000 clones, roughly 86% of them appearing once. Autologous stem cell transplantation was followed by relapse in every patient, and brentuximab vedotin exposure varied. Source: peripheral blood mononuclear cells (PBMCs), taken before the second cycle of nivolumab. All receptors derive from a human donor with classical Hodgkin lymphoma.

V and J are TRBV6-6 and TRBJ2-7, with D tentatively TRBD1 (5 bases). CDR3 length: 12 residues. Deletions cut 6 bases from V and 7 bases from J, with 13 bases between. Looked up from germline, CDR1 is MNHNY and CDR2 is SVGAGI (reference sequence). CDR3 DNA sequence: TGTGCCAGCAGATTGGCAGGGCGGGAGCAGTACTTC. The encoded protein is CASRLAGREQYF.

This sequence joins TRBV14 and TRBJ2-3; no clear D gene. Germline CDR1 SGHDN, CDR2 FVKESK. The V end was cut by 4 bases, the J end by 1 base, with 18 bases between. The CDR3 length is 17 residues. The CDR3 nucleotides read TGTGCCAGCAGCCCGCACCGGATAGGGATGGGCACAGATACGCAGTATTTT. The encoded protein is CASSPHRIGMGTDTQYF.

Sample share makes this clone medium-sized. The gene calls are TRBV7-9 and TRBJ2-5, with D unresolved. Trimming shortened V by 2 bases and J by 2 bases, and 9 bases separated the two germline ends. This CDR3 contains 14 residues. From germline, CDR1 is SEHNR and CDR2 FQNEAQ (reference sequence). CDR3 sequence reads: CASSLIAEQETQYF. DNA for the CDR3: TGTGCCAGCAGCTTAATTGCGGAACAAGAGACCCAGTACTTC.

V is TRBV19 and J is TRBJ2-3; D gene unclear. The CDR3 totals 13 residues. Germline V gene data show CDR1 as LNHDA and CDR2 as SQIVND (reference sequence). Trimming removed 5 bases at V and 3 bases at J, with 9 bases between. In nucleotides, the CDR3 is TGTGCCAGTAGTCCGGTGAGGACAGATACGCAGTATTTT. Translating it yields CASSPVRTDTQYF.

The CDR3 is CASSESGTTEAFF. The CDR3 DNA reads as TGCGCCAGCAGTGAGTCTGGGACAACTGAAGCTTTCTTT. The V gene is TRBV10-2, the J gene TRBJ1-1; tentative D call: TRBD1 (6 bases). Looked up from germline, CDR1 is WSHSY and CDR2 is SAAADI. V lost 0 bases, J lost 5 bases, and 7 bases lay in between. The CDR3 is 13 residues long.

CDR3 nucleotide sequence: TGTGCCAGCAGGTACAGGGACACCGGGGAGCTGTTTTTT. Protein: CASRYRDTGELFF. This chain connects TRBV27 to TRBJ2-2; D may be TRBD1 (6 bases). The germline gives CDR1 MNHEY, CDR2 SMNVEV (reference sequence). The CDR3 is 13 residues long. Trimming removed 6 bases at V and 3 bases at J, with 8 bases between.

This sequence joins TRBV9 and TRBJ2-5; D is uncertain. The length of the CDR3 is 15 residues. V lost 4 bases and J 5 bases, leaving 18 bases between the germline ends. The germline V gene encodes CDR1 SGDLS and CDR2 YYNGEE. The CDR3 nucleotides read TGTGCCAGCAGCCTCCGCGACGGGCTAGGGGAGACCCAGTACTTC. It yields the protein CASSLRDGLGETQYF.

This chain joins TRBV7-2 and TRBJ1-2, with D perhaps matching TRBD1 (5 bases). The germline gives CDR1 SGHTA, CDR2 FQGNSA. V lost 5 bases and J 5 bases, leaving 15 bases between the germline ends. The CDR3 has 14 amino acids. CDR3 region: CASSPVGVIYGYTF. As DNA, the CDR3 is TGTGCCAGCAGCCCGGTGGGGGTCATTTATGGCTACACCTTC.

A single count supports this clone. The chain joins TRBV7-9 to TRBJ1-2; perhaps TRBD1 as D (6 bases). The CDR3 is made up of 16 amino acids. Deletions cut 5 bases from V and 6 bases from J, with 22 bases between. Germline CDR1 reads SEHNR; CDR2 reads FQNEAQ (reference sequence). CDR3 DNA sequence: TGTGCCAGCAGCCCGCCGGCAGGGCAGGGGCGCGATGGCTACACCTTC. Amino acids: CASSPPAGQGRDGYTF.

The chain joins TRBV6-5 to TRBJ2-7; TRBD2 is a possible D gene (5 bases). Trimming stripped 5 bases from V and 5 bases from J, with 16 bases between. The CDR3 runs 14 residues. The V gene's germline CDR1 is MNHEY and CDR2 SVGAGI. DNA of the CDR3: TGTGCCAGCAGTGAGCGGTGGGGTCGAGACGAGCAGTACTTC. Translating gives CASSERWGRDEQYF.

The V gene is TRBV6-5, the J gene TRBJ1-6, with D possibly being TRBD1 (6 bases). V was cut by 11 bases and J by 15 bases, with 11 bases left in between. The CDR3 totals 9 residues. Germline V gene data show CDR1 as MNHEY and CDR2 as SVGAGI. CDR3 amino acids: CAAGAHLHF. CDR3 DNA sequence: TGTGCCGCGGGGGCCCACCTCCACTTT.

This clone is a singleton in its sample. This chain joins TRBV5-4 and TRBJ2-7; TRBD1 might be the D (5 bases). V was shortened by 3 bases and J by 3 bases, with 10 bases between the two germline ends. The CDR3 extends over 13 amino acids. Germline-derived CDR1 and CDR2 are SGHNT and YYREEE (reference sequence). Here the CDR3 reads CASSYPDSYEQYF. The CDR3 DNA is TGTGCCAGCAGCTACCCCGACAGCTACGAGCAGTACTTC.

This rearrangement joins TRBV7-3 to TRBJ2-3; D possibly corresponds to TRBD1 (5 bases). The V end lost 4 bases, the J end lost 6 bases, and 11 bases lay between the germline ends. The V gene's germline CDR1 is SGHTA and CDR2 FQGTGA. The CDR3 has 13 residues. Here the CDR3 reads CASSSVGRDTQYF. The CDR3 nucleotides read TGTGCCAGCAGCTCGGTGGGGCGCGATACGCAGTATTTT.